This is a list of T cell receptor beta chains from one sample in a study of cytomegalovirus exposure and HLA in healthy donors. Only in-frame clones appear in the TCRdb table, and some are missing; sequencing was by immunoSEQ multiplex PCR. Counted here are about 140,000 clones, 94% occurring once; the ten biggest clones make up approximately 1.8%. The sequenced sample was PBMCs. The source is a man in his late teens or twenties in good health and CMV-seropositive. The CDR3 runs from the conserved cysteine through the conserved F or W. A D gene is named only where the DNA matches it firmly. Clone size appears in some rows only: once, few, many, or a class for an expanded clone.

TRBJ2-6 TRBV5-1 18 NA TRBD2 TGCGCCAGCAGCTTCCTAGCGGGAAGTAGCTCTGGGGCCAACGTCCTGACTTTC CASSFLAGSSSGANVLTF
TRBJ1-1 TRBV13 16 NA NA TGTGCCAGCAGCCCGAGGACGGGGTACCCGAACACTGAAGCTTTCTTT CASSPRTGYPNTEAFF
TRBJ2-3 TRBV7-9 17 once TRBD1 TGTGCCAGCAGCGCGCGAACCTCCAGGGGGCCCACAGATACGCAGTATTTT CASSARTSRGPTDTQYF
TRBJ2-3 TRBV5-1 13 NA TRBD1 TGCGCCAGCAGCACGACAGGGGGAGATACGCAGTATTTT CASSTTGGDTQYF
TRBJ2-5 TRBV11-2 14 NA NA TGTGCCAGCAGCTTAGATCCAGGGTGGAAGACCCAGTACTTC CASSLDPGWKTQYF
TRBJ1-1 TRBV5-6 14 NA TRBD1 TGTGCCAGCAGCCCGACAGGGGACTTCCTTGAAGCTTTCTTT CASSPTGDFLEAFF
TRBJ2-7 TRBV29-1 14 few NA TGCAGCGTTGGCCTTCGGGGGGCGCGGTACGAGCAGTACTTC CSVGLRGARYEQYF
TRBJ2-5 TRBV29-1 14 NA TRBD2 TGCAGCGTTGCAGGGACTAGCGGGAGTGAGACCCAGTACTTC CSVAGTSGSETQYF
TRBJ1-5 TRBV28 15 NA NA TGTGCCAGCAGTCCTTTGGGGCAAGGGCATCAGCCCCAGCATTTT CASSPLGQGHQPQHF
TRBJ2-1 TRBV10-2 17 NA TRBD2 TGCGCCAGCAGTGACCCGGGGACTAGTGGCACCTACAATGAGCAGTTCTTC CASSDPGTSGTYNEQFF
TRBJ2-2 TRBV6-6 13 NA NA TGTGCCAGCAGTTTAACAGGGACCGGGGAGCTGTTTTTT CASSLTGTGELFF
TRBJ1-1 TRBV14 14 once NA TGTGCCAGCAGTCAACAGGTCCCCTTTTACGAAGCTTTCTTT CASSQQVPFYEAFF
TRBJ2-5 TRBV7-8 15 NA NA TGTGCCAGCAGCTTAGCGCCCAGGGGGGACGAGACCCAGTACTTC CASSLAPRGDETQYF
TRBJ2-7 TRBV7-9 15 NA TRBD1 TGTGCCAGCAGCTCCTACAGGGACAGGGCCTACGAGCAGTACTTC CASSSYRDRAYEQYF
TRBJ1-2 TRBV29-1 14 NA TRBD1 TGCAGCGTTGAAGATTTAACAGGGGCGTATGGCTACACCTTC CSVEDLTGAYGYTF
TRBJ2-7 TRBV18 14 NA NA TGTGCCAGCTCACCATACGGGGGAGACTACGAGCAGTACTTC CASSPYGGDYEQYF
TRBJ2-2 TRBV5-1 15 NA NA TGCGCCAGCAGCTTTCCGGGAGCGGGCACCGGGGAGCTGTTTTTT CASSFPGAGTGELFF
TRBJ2-1 TRBV18 13 NA NA TGTGCCAGCTCACCACCGGTGGCGGGCGCCCCGTTCTTC CASSPPVAGAPFF
TRBJ2-1 TRBV11-2 12 NA NA TGTGCCAGCACAACCGTAGACAATGAGCAGTTCTTC CASTTVDNEQFF
TRBJ2-1 TRBV30 14 NA NA TGTGCCTGGAGTCGCGACCTCAGGGGTAATGAGCAGTTCTTC CAWSRDLRGNEQFF
TRBJ2-2 TRBV4-2 17 NA TRBD2 TGTGCCAGCAGCCAAGGACTAGCGGGAGGGCCGGCCGGGGAGCTGTTTTTT CASSQGLAGGPAGELFF
TRBJ2-2 TRBV7-3 15 NA TRBD1 TGTGCCAGCAGCTCCTACGGACAGGGCACCGGGGAGCTGTTTTTT CASSSYGQGTGELFF
TRBJ2-3 TRBV14 16 NA TRBD2 TGTGCCAGCAGCCCCCCGGGAGGATTTAGCACAGATACGCAGTATTTT CASSPPGGFSTDTQYF
TRBJ1-1 TRBV30 14 NA NA TGTGCCTGGAAGGACAAAGACCTTAACACTGAAGCTTTCTTT CAWKDKDLNTEAFF